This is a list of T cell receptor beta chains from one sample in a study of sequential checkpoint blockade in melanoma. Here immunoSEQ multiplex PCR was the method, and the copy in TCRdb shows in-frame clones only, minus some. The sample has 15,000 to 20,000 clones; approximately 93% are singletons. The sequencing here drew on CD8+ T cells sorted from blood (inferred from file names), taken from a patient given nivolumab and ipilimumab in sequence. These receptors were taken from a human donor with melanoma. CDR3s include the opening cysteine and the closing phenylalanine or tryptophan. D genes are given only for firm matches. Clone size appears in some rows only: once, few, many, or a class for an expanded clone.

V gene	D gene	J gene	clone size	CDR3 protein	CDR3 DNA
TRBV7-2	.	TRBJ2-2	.	CASSLWLGGRTGELFF	TGTGCCAGCAGCTTATGGTTGGGGGGGCGGACCGGGGAGCTGTTTTTT
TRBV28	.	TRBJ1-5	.	CASSLPHFLEESQPQHF	TGTGCCAGCAGTTTACCCCATTTCTTAGAAGAGAGTCAGCCCCAGCATTTT
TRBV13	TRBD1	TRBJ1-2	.	CASSGQATLYGYTF	TGTGCCAGCAGTGGACAGGCCACGCTCTATGGCTACACCTTC
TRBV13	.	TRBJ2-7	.	CASSLASGSSYEQYF	TGTGCCAGCAGCTTAGCCTCAGGCAGCTCCTACGAGCAGTACTTC
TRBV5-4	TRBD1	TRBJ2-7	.	CASSSGTGIDEQYF	TGTGCCAGCAGCTCCGGGACAGGGATCGACGAGCAGTACTTC
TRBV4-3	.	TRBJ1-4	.	CASSQDSAGYEKLFF	TGCGCCAGCAGCCAAGATTCGGCAGGGTATGAAAAACTGTTTTTT
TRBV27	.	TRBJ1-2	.	CASSLQGFYGYTF	TGTGCCAGCAGTTTGCAGGGTTTCTATGGCTACACCTTC
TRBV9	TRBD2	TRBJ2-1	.	CASSAEYSGRRTNEQFF	TGTGCCAGCAGCGCAGAATATAGCGGGAGAAGGACCAATGAGCAGTTCTTC
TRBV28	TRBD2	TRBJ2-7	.	CASSLVGLDEQYF	TGTGCCAGCAGTTTGGTGGGACTAGACGAGCAGTACTTC
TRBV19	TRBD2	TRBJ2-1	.	CASRLTSGHYNEQFF	TGTGCCAGTAGACTAACTAGCGGGCATTACAATGAGCAGTTCTTC
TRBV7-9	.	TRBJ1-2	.	CASSQVPAGEYGYTF	TGTGCCAGCAGTCAGGTCCCGGCAGGCGAATATGGCTACACCTTC
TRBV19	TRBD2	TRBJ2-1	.	CASSIWLAEGDEQFF	TGTGCCAGTAGTATATGGCTAGCGGAAGGAGATGAGCAGTTCTTC
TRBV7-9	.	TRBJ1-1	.	CASSFDTGHTEAFF	TGTGCCAGCAGCTTCGACACAGGGCACACTGAAGCTTTCTTT
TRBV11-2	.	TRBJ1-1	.	CASSFGHSNTEAFF	TGTGCCAGCAGCTTCGGACACTCGAACACTGAAGCTTTCTTT
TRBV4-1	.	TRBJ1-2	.	CASSQALNYGYTF	TGCGCCAGCAGCCAAGCCCTTAACTATGGCTACACCTTC
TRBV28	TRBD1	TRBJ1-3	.	CASSPGLGQGLYSGNTIYF	TGTGCCAGCAGCCCTGGCCTAGGACAGGGGCTTTACTCTGGAAACACCATATATTTT
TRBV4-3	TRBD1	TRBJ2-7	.	CASSQGQGEGYEQYF	TGCGCCAGCAGCCAGGGACAGGGTGAAGGCTACGAGCAGTACTTC
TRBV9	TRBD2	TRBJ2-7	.	CASSALPGGGVYEQYF	TGTGCCAGCAGCGCCCTTCCGGGAGGAGGGGTGTACGAGCAGTACTTC
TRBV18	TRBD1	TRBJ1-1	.	CASSRGTGGTEAFF	TGTGCCAGCTCACGCGGGACAGGGGGAACTGAAGCTTTCTTT
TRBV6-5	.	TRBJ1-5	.	CASSPGVRGNQPQHF	TGTGCCAGCAGTCCCGGGGTCCGCGGGAATCAGCCCCAGCATTTT
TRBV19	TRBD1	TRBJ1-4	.	CASSEDRGNEKLFF	TGTGCCAGTAGTGAGGACAGGGGTAATGAAAAACTGTTTTTT
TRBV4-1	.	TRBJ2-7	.	CASSQDGAGQAYEQYF	TGCGCCAGCAGCCAAGATGGGGCAGGTCAAGCCTACGAGCAGTACTTC
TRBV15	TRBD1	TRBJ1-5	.	CATSRLTGANQPQHF	TGTGCCACCAGCAGACTGACAGGGGCGAATCAGCCCCAGCATTTT
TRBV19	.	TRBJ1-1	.	CASSASVYGHTEAFF	TGTGCCAGTAGTGCTTCAGTCTATGGGCACACTGAAGCTTTCTTT
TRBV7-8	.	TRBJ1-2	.	CASSLELDIYGYTF	TGTGCCAGCAGCTTAGAGTTGGACATCTATGGCTACACCTTC
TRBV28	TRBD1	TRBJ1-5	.	CASSGYIQGAGGNQPQHF	TGTGCCAGCAGCGGATACATACAGGGGGCAGGAGGCAATCAGCCCCAGCATTTT
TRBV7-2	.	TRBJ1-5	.	CASRPRGTENQPQHF	TGTGCCAGCAGGCCTCGGGGAACAGAAAATCAGCCCCAGCATTTT
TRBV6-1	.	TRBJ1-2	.	CASKPGVDGYTF	TGTGCCAGCAAGCCAGGGGTGGATGGCTACACCTTC
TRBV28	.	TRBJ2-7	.	CASSLYTGQNYEQYF	TGTGCCAGCAGTTTATACACGGGACAAAACTACGAGCAGTACTTC
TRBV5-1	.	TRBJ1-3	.	CASSFGLTSGNTIYF	TGCGCCAGCAGCTTTGGACTTACCTCTGGAAACACCATATATTTT
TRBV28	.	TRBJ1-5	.	CASSSQGIGQPQHF	TGTGCCAGCAGCTCCCAGGGGATAGGTCAGCCCCAGCATTTT
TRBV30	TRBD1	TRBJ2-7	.	CAWGQGAHEQYF	TGTGCCTGGGGACAGGGGGCCCACGAGCAGTACTTC
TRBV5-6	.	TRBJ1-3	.	CASSLMSGREATSGNTIYF	TGTGCCAGCAGCTTGATGTCGGGGAGGGAGGCCACCTCTGGAAACACCATATATTTT
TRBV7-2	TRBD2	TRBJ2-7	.	CASSSGLALYEQYF	TGTGCCAGCAGCTCGGGACTAGCGCTCTACGAGCAGTACTTC
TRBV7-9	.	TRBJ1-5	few	CASSSTRGGDQPQHF	TGTGCCAGCAGCTCTACGCGTGGGGGGGATCAGCCCCAGCATTTT
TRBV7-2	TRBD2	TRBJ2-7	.	CASSLPGTTHYEQYF	TGTGCCAGCAGCCTTCCCGGGACTACACATTACGAGCAGTACTTC
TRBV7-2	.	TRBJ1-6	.	CASSLDVSLYNSPLHF	TGTGCCAGCAGCTTAGATGTCAGTTTGTATAATTCACCCCTCCACTTT
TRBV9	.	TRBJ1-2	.	CASSGVGGGRRSYGYTF	TGTGCCAGCAGCGGCGTCGGGGGGGGGCGCAGGAGCTATGGCTACACCTTC
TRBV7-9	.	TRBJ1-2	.	CASSFDGSNYGYTF	TGTGCCAGCAGCTTTGACGGGAGTAACTATGGCTACACCTTC
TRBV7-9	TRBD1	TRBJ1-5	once	CASSLGGQGSGQPQHF	TGTGCCAGCAGCTTAGGAGGACAGGGCTCGGGTCAGCCCCAGCATTTT
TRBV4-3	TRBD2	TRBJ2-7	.	CASSPGLAGGGEQYF	TGCGCCAGCAGCCCGGGACTAGCGGGAGGAGGCGAGCAGTACTTC
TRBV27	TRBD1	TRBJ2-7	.	CASSHRGDEQYF	TGTGCCAGCAGTCACAGGGGCGACGAGCAGTACTTC
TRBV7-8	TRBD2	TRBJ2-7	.	CASSDAPGGGYEQYF	TGTGCCAGCAGCGATGCCCCGGGGGGGGGCTACGAGCAGTACTTC
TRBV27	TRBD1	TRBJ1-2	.	CASRLGQGDFGYTF	TGTGCCAGCAGGCTGGGACAGGGGGATTTTGGCTACACCTTC
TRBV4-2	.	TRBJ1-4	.	CASSQDWRGGNEKLFF	TGTGCCAGCAGCCAAGATTGGCGGGGAGGTAATGAAAAACTGTTTTTT
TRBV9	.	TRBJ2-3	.	CASSVLGGADTQYF	TGTGCCAGCAGCGTCTTGGGGGGAGCAGATACGCAGTATTTT
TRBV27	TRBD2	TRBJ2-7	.	CASSLLAGGHYEQYF	TGTGCCAGCAGTCTCCTAGCGGGAGGGCACTACGAGCAGTACTTC
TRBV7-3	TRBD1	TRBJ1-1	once	CASSATGAPEAFF	TGTGCCAGCAGCGCAACAGGGGCCCCTGAAGCTTTCTTT
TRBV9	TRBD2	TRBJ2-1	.	CASSSGGSGGHFEQFF	TGTGCCAGCAGCTCCGGGGGCAGCGGGGGGCATTTTGAGCAGTTCTTC
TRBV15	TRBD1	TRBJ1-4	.	CATSTRGEEKLFF	TGTGCCACCAGCACCAGGGGGGAGGAAAAACTGTTTTTT